This T cell receptor beta chain was sequenced during a study of T cell changes during pregnancy in multiple sclerosis. The repertoire was sequenced with immunoSEQ multiplex PCR; TCRdb's copy has only in-frame clones and lacks some. The data show some 74,000 clones, roughly 92% seen once. The CDR3 spans 14 residues. V dropped 2 bases and J dropped 6 bases, with 14 bases sitting between them. In germline, CDR1 is SGHTA, CDR2 FQGNSA. This sequence originates from a female donor with multiple sclerosis, enrolled in a pregnancy study. The V and J genes are TRBV7-2 and TRBJ2-7, with D possibly matching TRBD2 (6 bases). The specimen was peripheral blood, collected before pregnancy. The CDR3 loop is CASSLKTGVGEQYF. As DNA, the CDR3 is TGTGCCAGCAGCTTAAAAACGGGAGTGGGCGAGCAGTACTTC.